This TCR beta chain was identified during a study of shared clonotypes between healthy human individuals. In the CD4+ fraction, cells were divided into CD45RA+ naive and CD45RA-negative memory subsets. With 10 bases removed from V and 4 bases from J, the gap between germline ends came to 17 bases. Germline CDR1 and CDR2: LNHDA and SQIVND (reference sequence). The length of the CDR3 is 13 residues. Replicate PCRs for sorted subsets used approximately 220 ng DNA; this equaled 30,000 to 35,000 T cell genomes. TCRdb's copy holds only in-frame clones and misses some; the assay was immunoSEQ multiplex PCR. The sample shows over a million clones, approximately 96% of them seen only once. General study findings and limits: It was the non-shared clonotypes that had lower generation probabilities than clonotypes shared by all four donors. Generally, naive subsets came out with larger estimated richness than memory subsets.

Note on this clone: Antigen unknown.

The receptor comes from a man between 25 and 39 years old in good health. The material sequenced was naive CD4+ T cells sorted from blood. Subset denoted: CD45RA+ positively selected. This chain joins TRBV19 and TRBJ2-7, with no clear D. The CDR3 is CANDRCDRYEQYF. DNA of the CDR3: TGTGCCAACGACCGGTGTGATCGGTACGAGCAGTACTTC.